The subject of this entry is one T cell receptor beta chain. The target antigen is unknown. This entry comes from a study of T cell responses to AZD1222 COVID-19 vaccine. Overall study findings and caveats: Repertoires in all cases were sampled only once the peak T cell response had passed. Baseline serostatus was positive in only a handful of AZD1222 recipients.

V was pared by 3 bases and J by 6 bases, with 12 bases between. CDR1 and CDR2 from the germline V gene are DFQATT and SNEGSKA (reference sequence). There are 13 residues in the CDR3. Here immunoSEQ multiplex PCR was the method, and the copy in TCRdb shows in-frame clones only, minus some. This sample has around 130,000 clones, with more than 85% found just once. The clonotype was recovered from an adult in good health. The genes are TRBV20-1 and TRBJ2-1; D is ambiguous. The input for sequencing was peripheral blood, taken on day 0 of AZD1222 vaccination. The CDR3 nucleotides read TGCAGTGCTAGTTGGGCCCGGACCAATGAGCAGTTCTTC. It translates to CSASWARTNEQFF.